Following are 20 T cell receptor beta chains from one sample sequenced in a study of vaccination effects on CD4 cells after COVID-19. Under the ViraFEST assay, PBMC were stimulated with viral peptide pools so that antigen-specific CD4+ T cells expanded. Sequencing was performed afterwards. CD4+ T cells were isolated after about nine days of culture. Between March and December 2020, the person had a SARS-CoV-2 infection that PCR confirmed. The repertoire was sequenced with immunoSEQ multiplex PCR; TCRdb's copy has only in-frame clones and lacks some. The table includes about 45,000 clones, around 75% detected once. Their antigens remain unidentified. The sequenced sample was CD4+ T cells from PBMCs cultured with a peptide pool, obtained before COVID-19 vaccination. All receptors derive from a human donor who had a prior SARS-CoV-2 infection.

The CDR3 region is CASTSTADTQYF. Written as DNA, the CDR3 is TGTGCCAGCACCTCGACTGCAGATACGCAGTATTTT. The J gene is TRBJ2-3, the V gene TRBV6-5; D ambiguous. Germline V CDR1 and CDR2: MNHEY, SVGAGI. The V gene lost 7 bases and the J gene lost 4 bases, with 9 bases spanning the gap. CDR3 length equals 12 residues.

This sequence joins TRBV30 and TRBJ1-2; 9 positions agree with TRBD1. Germline CDR1 reads GTSNPN; CDR2 reads SVGIG (reference sequence). The junction had 4 bases not matched to a gene; V was cut back by 5 bases and J by 6 bases. There are 12 residues in the CDR3. As DNA, the CDR3 is TGTGCCTGGGGGCGGACAGGGGATGGCTACACCTTC. Translation: CAWGRTGDGYTF.

This chain joins TRBV6-5 and TRBJ1-3; D not certain. The CDR3 consists of 15 residues. Germline values: CDR1 MNHEY, CDR2 SVGAGI. V shed 2 bases and J shed 1 base, with 9 bases lying between them. This CDR3 is CASSYLSNSGNTIYF. In DNA, the CDR3 is TGTGCCAGCAGTTACCTGTCGAATTCTGGAAACACCATATATTTT.

The genes are TRBV19 and TRBJ2-1; possible D gene TRBD1, 5 bases. CDR1 is LNHDA, CDR2 SQIVND, per germline (reference sequence). V gave up 5 bases and J gave up 4 bases, with 18 bases separating them. This CDR3 has 16 residues. CDR3: CASSDPGLGDYNEQFF. CDR3 in DNA: TGTGCCAGTAGTGACCCAGGGTTAGGGGATTACAATGAGCAGTTCTTC. The full variable domain, its missing parts supplied by reference TRBV19 and TRBJ2-1, is DGGITQSPKYLFRKEGQNVTLSCEQNLNHDAMYWYRQDPGQGLRLIYYSQIVNDFQKGDIAEGYSVSREKKESFPLTVTSAQKNPTAFYLCASSDPGLGDYNEQFFGPGTRLTVL.

The chain couples TRBV19 to TRBJ2-5; weak D call: TRBD1 (6 bases). The V end was cut by 4 bases, the J end by 2 bases, with 17 bases between. Germline V gene lookup returns CDR1 LNHDA and CDR2 SQIVND (reference sequence). CDR3 length: 16 residues. Written as DNA, the CDR3 is TGTGCCAGTAGTACCCAGGGGAGATGGGCACAAGAGACCCAGTACTTC. It codes for CASSTQGRWAQETQYF.

The J gene is TRBJ2-5, the V gene TRBV9, with 11 bases that match TRBD2. V was clipped by 3 bases and J by 5 bases; unmatched bases: 15. Per germline, CDR1 SGDLS and CDR2 YYNGEE. CDR3 length: 18 amino acids. The CDR3: CASSEGPLLAGGLETQYF. The CDR3 nucleotides read TGTGCCAGCAGCGAGGGACCACTCCTAGCGGGAGGTTTGGAGACCCAGTACTTC.

The rearrangement joins TRBV5-4 to TRBJ1-3; D unresolved. CDR1 and CDR2 from the germline V gene are SGHNT and YYREEE (reference sequence). The germline V and J ends were trimmed by 2 bases and 4 bases, with 13 bases remaining between them. This CDR3 contains 15 residues. The CDR3 here is CASSFERAGGNTIYF. CDR3 nucleotides: TGTGCCAGCAGCTTCGAGAGGGCGGGCGGAAACACCATATATTTT.

The genes are TRBV5-1 and TRBJ2-3; 7 bases fit TRBD2. After removal of 4 bases from V and 4 bases from J, the junction contained 12 bases not matched to a gene. This CDR3 comprises 16 residues. In germline, CDR1 is SGHRS, CDR2 YFSETQ. The CDR3 loop reads CASSPSAGVGPDTQYF. The CDR3 DNA reads as TGCGCCAGCAGCCCGAGCGCGGGGGTTGGGCCAGATACGCAGTATTTT.

This sequence joins TRBV3-1 (or the pseudogene TRBV3-2) and TRBJ1-4; D is uncertain. CDR3 size: 16 residues. Germline V gene data show CDR1 as LGHDT and CDR2 as YNNKEL (reference sequence). V was shortened by 4 bases and J by 4 bases, with 16 bases between the two germline ends. In DNA, the CDR3 is TGTGCCAGCAGCCCCAATTTGGGGAGGGTTAATGAAAAACTGTTTTTT. Its protein product is CASSPNLGRVNEKLFF.

The V and J genes are TRBV18 and TRBJ2-1; TRBD2 matches 11 bases. In germline, CDR1 is KGHSH, CDR2 LQKENI. This CDR3 contains 18 residues. V lost 3 bases to trimming and J lost 3 bases; unmatched junction nucleotides: 10. CDR3: CASSPRAPSGRYYNEQFF. CDR3 nucleotide sequence: TGTGCCAGCTCACCGCGGGCCCCTAGCGGGAGGTACTACAATGAGCAGTTCTTC.

About this clone: A read error may account for a junction end that differs from germline. V is TRBV5-3 and J is TRBJ2-2, with 8 bases that match TRBD2. TRBV5-3 is assigned to the ORF class and has an uncertain function. The CDR3 is 18 residues long. As DNA, the CDR3 is TGTGCCAGAAAGTCCCCTCTAAGCGGGGGCCCGCTGGGGGGGGGAGCCCCCTTT. This gives the protein CARKSPLSGGPLGGGAPF.

This chain connects TRBV30 to TRBJ1-1; D might be TRBD1 (5 bases). Germline loops: CDR1 GTSNPN, CDR2 SVGIG (reference sequence). The germline V and J ends were trimmed by 5 bases and 0 bases, with 10 bases remaining between them. CDR3 size: 13 residues. The CDR3 loop reads CAWDRSMNTEAFF. The DNA for the CDR3 is TGTGCCTGGGACAGATCCATGAACACTGAAGCTTTCTTT.

The V call is TRBV5-1, the J call TRBJ1-2; D is ambiguous. V lost 0 bases and J lost 0, with 3 bases in between. Germline V CDR1 and CDR2: SGHRS, YFSETQ. The CDR3 totals 13 residues. CDR3 protein: CASSLAANYGYTF. The CDR3 nucleotides are TGCGCCAGCAGCTTGGCAGCTAACTATGGCTACACCTTC. The variable domain in full, completed from reference TRBV5-1 and TRBJ1-2, reads KAGVTQTPRYLIKTRGQQVTLSCSPISGHRSVSWYQQTPGQGLQFLFEYFSETQRNKGNFPGRFSGRQFSNSRSEMNVSTLELGDSALYLCASSLAANYGYTFGSGTRLTVV.

Only a few counts were recorded for this clone. This sequence joins TRBV5-6 and TRBJ2-1, with D possibly TRBD2 on 6 matching bases. The CDR3 spans 16 residues. Germline V gives CDR1 SGHDT, CDR2 YYEEEE. V was pared by 2 bases and J by 4 bases, with 16 bases between. CDR3 region: CASSFTGANLYNEQFF. The CDR3 region has the DNA TGTGCCAGCAGCTTCACGGGAGCGAACCTTTACAATGAGCAGTTCTTC.

The V and J genes are TRBV19 and TRBJ1-2; TRBD1 is a possible D gene (5 bases). The V and J ends lost 3 bases and 4 bases respectively, with 12 bases between them. CDR1 is LNHDA and CDR2 is SQIVND in the germline V gene (reference sequence). The CDR3 has 14 amino acids. The CDR3 sequence is CASSIQGVVYGYTF. The CDR3, as DNA: TGTGCCAGTAGTATTCAGGGAGTAGTCTATGGCTACACCTTC.

This clone came up once. V usage is TRBV2 and J usage is TRBJ2-7, with 7 bases identical to TRBD1. V lost 6 bases, J lost 0 bases, and 11 bases stayed unmatched. CDR3 length equals 16 residues. CDR1 SNHLY and CDR2 FYNNEI come from the germline V gene. The DNA for the CDR3 is TGTGCCAGCAGCACCCCCCCCGGACAGGACTCCTACGAGCAGTACTTC. Amino acids: CASSTPPGQDSYEQYF.

The rearrangement uses TRBV7-6 and TRBJ2-3; maybe TRBD2 (6 bases). This CDR3 is 15 amino acids long. Germline V lookup: CDR1 SGHVS, CDR2 FNYEAQ. V was pared by 1 base and J by 2 bases, with 10 bases between. CDR3 in DNA: TGTGCCAGCAGCTTAGGCGGGGAATTCACAGATACGCAGTATTTT. It specifies CASSLGGEFTDTQYF.

The chain uses TRBV6-6 and TRBJ2-7, with a weak D call TRBD1 (5 bases). The CDR3 sequence is 14 residues long. The V and J ends lost 8 bases and 3 bases respectively, with 17 bases between them. Germline loops: CDR1 MNHNY, CDR2 SVGAGI (reference sequence). The CDR3 sequence is CASSRQTVNYEQYF. DNA for the CDR3: TGTGCCAGCTCTAGACAGACTGTTAACTACGAGCAGTACTTC.

The chain joins TRBV4-1 to TRBJ1-2; D not certain. The CDR3 has 15 amino acids. The V and J ends lost 4 bases and 8 bases respectively, with 20 bases between them. The germline gives CDR1 MGHRA, CDR2 YSYEKL. The CDR3 region is CASSPIGRGLRGYTF. The CDR3 DNA is TGCGCCAGCAGCCCTATAGGGCGGGGATTGCGCGGCTACACCTTC.

The chain recombines TRBV5-1 with TRBJ2-1; 13 bases agree with TRBD2. Germline V lookup: CDR1 SGHRS, CDR2 YFSETQ. Losses at the gene ends were 1 base for V and 3 bases for J; bases not matched to a gene: 7. This CDR3 is 18 amino acids long. The CDR3 bases are TGCGCCAGCAGCTTGTCGACTAGCGGGGGGACTTACTACAATGAGCAGTTCTTC. Amino acids: CASSLSTSGGTYYNEQFF.